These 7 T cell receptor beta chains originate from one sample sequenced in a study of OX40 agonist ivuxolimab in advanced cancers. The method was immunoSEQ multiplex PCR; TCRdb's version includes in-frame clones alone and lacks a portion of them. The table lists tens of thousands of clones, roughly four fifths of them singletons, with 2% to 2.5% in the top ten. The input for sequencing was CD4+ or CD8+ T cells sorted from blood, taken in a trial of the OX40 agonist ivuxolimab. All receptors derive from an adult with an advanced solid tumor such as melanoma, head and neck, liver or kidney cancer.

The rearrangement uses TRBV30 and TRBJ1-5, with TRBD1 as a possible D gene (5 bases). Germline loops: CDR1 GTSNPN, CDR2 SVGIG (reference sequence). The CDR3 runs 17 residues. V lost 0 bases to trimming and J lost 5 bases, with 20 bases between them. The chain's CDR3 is CAWSVQSGSRAYQPQHF. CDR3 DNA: TGTGCCTGGAGTGTACAGTCAGGGTCTCGCGCTTATCAGCCCCAGCATTTT.

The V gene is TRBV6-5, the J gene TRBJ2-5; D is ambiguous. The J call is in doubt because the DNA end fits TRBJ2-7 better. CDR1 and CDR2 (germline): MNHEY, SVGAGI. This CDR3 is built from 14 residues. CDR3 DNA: TGTGCCAGCAGTTCCGCTGGAGTGGACTACGAGCAGTACTTC. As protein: CASSSAGVDYEQYF.

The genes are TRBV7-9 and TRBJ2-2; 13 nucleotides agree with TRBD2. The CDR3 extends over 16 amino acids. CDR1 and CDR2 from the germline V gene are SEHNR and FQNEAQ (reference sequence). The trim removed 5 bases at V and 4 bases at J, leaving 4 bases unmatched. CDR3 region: CASSRTSGSPTGELFF. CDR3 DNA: TGTGCCAGCAGCCGGACTAGCGGGAGTCCCACCGGGGAGCTGTTTTTT.

As DNA, the CDR3 is TGTGCCAGCAGCCAAGACTACTATGGCTACACCTTC. Translating gives CASSQDYYGYTF. V usage is TRBV14 and J usage is TRBJ1-2; D uncertain. The CDR3 is 12 residues long. Germline V gene data show CDR1 as SGHDN and CDR2 as FVKESK. Trimming took off 0 bases at V and 3 bases at J, with 2 bases between the two ends.

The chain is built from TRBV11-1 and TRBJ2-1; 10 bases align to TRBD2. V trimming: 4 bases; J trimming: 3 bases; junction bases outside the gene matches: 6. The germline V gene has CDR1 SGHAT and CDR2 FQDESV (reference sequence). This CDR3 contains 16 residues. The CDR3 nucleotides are TGTGCCAGCAGCTCCCCGGGGACTAGCGACTACAATGAGCAGTTCTTC. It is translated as CASSSPGTSDYNEQFF.

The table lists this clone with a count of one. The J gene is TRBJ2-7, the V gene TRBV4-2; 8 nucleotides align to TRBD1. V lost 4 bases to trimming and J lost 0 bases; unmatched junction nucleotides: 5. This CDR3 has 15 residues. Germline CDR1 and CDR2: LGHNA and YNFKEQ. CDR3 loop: CASSPWTGTSYEQYF. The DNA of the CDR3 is TGTGCCAGCAGCCCCTGGACAGGGACCTCCTACGAGCAGTACTTC.

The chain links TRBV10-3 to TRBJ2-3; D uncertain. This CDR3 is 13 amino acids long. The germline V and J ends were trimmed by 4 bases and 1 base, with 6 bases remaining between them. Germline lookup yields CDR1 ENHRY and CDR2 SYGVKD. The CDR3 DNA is TGTGCCATCAGTGCCCGGGGCACAGATACGCAGTATTTT. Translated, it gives CAISARGTDTQYF.